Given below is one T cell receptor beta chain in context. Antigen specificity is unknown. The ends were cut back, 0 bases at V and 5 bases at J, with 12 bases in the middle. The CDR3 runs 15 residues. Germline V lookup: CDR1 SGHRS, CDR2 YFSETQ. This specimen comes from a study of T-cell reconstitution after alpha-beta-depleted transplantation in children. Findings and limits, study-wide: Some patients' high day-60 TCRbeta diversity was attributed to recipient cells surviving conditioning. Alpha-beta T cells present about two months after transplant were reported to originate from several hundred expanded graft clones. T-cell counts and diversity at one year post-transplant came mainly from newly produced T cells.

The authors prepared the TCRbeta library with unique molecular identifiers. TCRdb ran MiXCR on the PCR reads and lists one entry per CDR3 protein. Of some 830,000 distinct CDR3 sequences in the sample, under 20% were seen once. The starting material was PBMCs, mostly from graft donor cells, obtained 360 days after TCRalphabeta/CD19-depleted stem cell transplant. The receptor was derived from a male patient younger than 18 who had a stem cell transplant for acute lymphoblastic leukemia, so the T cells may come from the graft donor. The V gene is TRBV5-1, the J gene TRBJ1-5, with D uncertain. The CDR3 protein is CASSLAPESDQPQHF. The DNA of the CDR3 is TGCGCCAGCAGCTTGGCCCCGGAAAGCGATCAGCCCCAGCATTTT.